These T cell receptor beta chains were read from a single sample in a study of T cells in tuberculosis. Method: immunoSEQ multiplex PCR; TCRdb's copy keeps in-frame clones and lacks some. Among about 59,000 clones listed, 65% to 90% were seen once. Material: CD1b-GMM tetramer-negative cells sorted from PBMCs. These receptors came from an adult woman with latent tuberculosis. Both conserved end residues are part of each CDR3. D genes are given only for firm matches. Clone sizes are given selectively: once, few, many, or a class where the clone is expanded.

cdr3_aa: CASSPRPTSGRTYEQYF
cdr3_nt: TGTGCCAGTAGTCCTCGTCCTACTAGCGGGAGGACCTACGAGCAGTACTTC
clone_size: NA
d_call: TRBD2
v_call: TRBV19
j_call: TRBJ2-7

cdr3_aa: CASRRTGWESRAQYF
cdr3_nt: TGTGCCAGCAGACGGACAGGATGGGAGAGTAGGGCGCAGTATTTT
clone_size: NA
d_call: TRBD1
v_call: TRBV7-8
j_call: TRBJ2-3

cdr3_aa: CASSPGGNEQFF
cdr3_nt: TGTGCCAGCAGCCCGGGGGGCAATGAGCAGTTCTTC
clone_size: NA
d_call: TRBD2
v_call: TRBV4-2
j_call: TRBJ2-1

cdr3_aa: CASSLAWDSDNEQFF
cdr3_nt: TGTGCCAGCAGCTTGGCCTGGGACAGCGACAATGAGCAGTTCTTC
clone_size: NA
d_call: TRBD1
v_call: TRBV5-5
j_call: TRBJ2-1

cdr3_aa: CSAPQGVEAFF
cdr3_nt: TGCAGTGCACCACAGGGGGTTGAAGCTTTCTTT
clone_size: NA
d_call: TRBD1
v_call: TRBV20-1
j_call: TRBJ1-1

cdr3_aa: CASSLSGETQYF
cdr3_nt: TGTGCCAGCAGCTTATCAGGAGAGACCCAGTACTTC
clone_size: NA
d_call: NA
v_call: TRBV7-7
j_call: TRBJ2-5

cdr3_aa: CASSPIGLATDTQYF
cdr3_nt: TGCGCCAGCAGCCCTATCGGACTAGCAACAGATACGCAGTATTTT
clone_size: NA
d_call: TRBD2
v_call: TRBV4-1
j_call: TRBJ2-3

cdr3_aa: CASGKQGSTGELFF
cdr3_nt: TGTGCCAGCGGCAAACAGGGGAGCACCGGGGAGCTGTTTTTT
clone_size: few
d_call: TRBD1
v_call: TRBV7-2
j_call: TRBJ2-2

cdr3_aa: CASSLGNTGELFF
cdr3_nt: TGTGCCAGCAGTCTAGGAAACACCGGGGAGCTGTTTTTT
clone_size: NA
d_call: NA
v_call: TRBV6-6
j_call: TRBJ2-2

cdr3_aa: CASSQDRGGTGELFF
cdr3_nt: TGTGCCAGCAGCCAGGACAGGGGGGGAACCGGGGAGCTGTTTTTT
clone_size: once
d_call: NA
v_call: TRBV21-1
j_call: TRBJ2-2

cdr3_aa: CAINPAGPTDTQYF
cdr3_nt: TGTGCCATCAATCCCGCGGGGCCCACAGATACGCAGTATTTT
clone_size: NA
d_call: NA
v_call: TRBV10-3
j_call: TRBJ2-3

cdr3_aa: CASSQSLIQRANYGYTF
cdr3_nt: TGCGCCAGCAGCCAAAGTTTAATACAGAGAGCTAACTATGGCTACACCTTC
clone_size: few
d_call: NA
v_call: TRBV4-1
j_call: TRBJ1-2

cdr3_aa: CASSPQSGLKLYEQYF
cdr3_nt: TGTGCCAGCAGCCCTCAATCGGGACTTAAGCTCTACGAGCAGTACTTC
clone_size: NA
d_call: NA
v_call: TRBV7-6
j_call: TRBJ2-7

cdr3_aa: CASSDPGGYTF
cdr3_nt: TGTGCCAGCAGTGACCCGGGAGGCTACACCTTC
clone_size: NA
d_call: NA
v_call: TRBV2
j_call: TRBJ1-2

cdr3_aa: CASRPDGRYGDEQYF
cdr3_nt: TGTGCCAGCAGACCCGACGGCCGCTACGGGGACGAGCAGTACTTC
clone_size: NA
d_call: NA
v_call: TRBV2
j_call: TRBJ2-7

cdr3_aa: CASSIDQGPNTEAFF
cdr3_nt: TGTGCCAGTAGTATAGATCAGGGTCCGAACACTGAAGCTTTCTTT
clone_size: NA
d_call: NA
v_call: TRBV19
j_call: TRBJ1-1

cdr3_aa: CASSPRGTGKIVDYGYTF
cdr3_nt: TGCGCCAGCAGCCCAAGGGGGACAGGGAAAATTGTAGACTATGGCTACACCTTC
clone_size: once
d_call: TRBD1
v_call: TRBV5-1
j_call: TRBJ1-2

cdr3_aa: CASSRGGWADTQYF
cdr3_nt: TGCGCCAGCAGTAGGGGAGGATGGGCAGATACGCAGTATTTT
clone_size: NA
d_call: NA
v_call: TRBV4-3
j_call: TRBJ2-3

cdr3_aa: CASRRQGGEQFF
cdr3_nt: TGTGCCAGCAGAAGACAGGGAGGCGAGCAGTTCTTC
clone_size: NA
d_call: NA
v_call: TRBV27
j_call: TRBJ2-1

cdr3_aa: CASSSPLFSDSSGNTIYF
cdr3_nt: TGTGCCAGCAGTTCCCCCCTCTTCTCCGACAGTTCTGGAAACACCATATATTTT
clone_size: NA
d_call: NA
v_call: TRBV28
j_call: TRBJ1-3

cdr3_aa: CASSFSTGTRGEQFF
cdr3_nt: TGCGCCAGCAGCTTTTCAACCGGGACTAGGGGCGAGCAGTTCTTC
clone_size: NA
d_call: TRBD2
v_call: TRBV5-1
j_call: TRBJ2-1

cdr3_aa: CASSLAGGSGYNEQFF
cdr3_nt: TGTGCCAGCAGTCTAGCGGGAGGGTCCGGCTACAATGAGCAGTTCTTC
clone_size: NA
d_call: NA
v_call: TRBV21-1
j_call: TRBJ2-1

cdr3_aa: CASSLLAGGHGELFF
cdr3_nt: TGTGCCAGCAGCTTACTAGCGGGAGGGCACGGGGAGCTGTTTTTT
clone_size: NA
d_call: TRBD2
v_call: TRBV9
j_call: TRBJ2-2

cdr3_aa: CASSYSSGTQYF
cdr3_nt: TGTGCCAGCAGTTACTCGAGCGGTACGCAGTATTTT
clone_size: NA
d_call: NA
v_call: TRBV6-6
j_call: TRBJ2-3

cdr3_aa: CASALTSGRTGELFF
cdr3_nt: TGTGCCAGCGCCCTCACTAGCGGGAGGACCGGGGAGCTGTTTTTT
clone_size: NA
d_call: TRBD2
v_call: TRBV6-1
j_call: TRBJ2-2

cdr3_aa: CATSGQSNEQFF
cdr3_nt: TGCGCCACCAGTGGACAGAGCAATGAGCAGTTCTTC
clone_size: once
d_call: NA
v_call: TRBV10-1
j_call: TRBJ2-1

cdr3_aa: CASSRIQGLESYGYTF
cdr3_nt: TGTGCCAGCAGCCGAATACAGGGGCTCGAATCATATGGCTACACCTTC
clone_size: NA
d_call: TRBD1
v_call: TRBV5-4
j_call: TRBJ1-2

cdr3_aa: CASRTDTGELFF
cdr3_nt: TGTGCCAGCAGAACAGACACCGGGGAGCTGTTTTTT
clone_size: few
d_call: NA
v_call: TRBV2
j_call: TRBJ2-2

cdr3_aa: CASSQDLAGANTGELFF
cdr3_nt: TGTGCCAGCAGCCAAGATCTAGCGGGGGCCAACACCGGGGAGCTGTTTTTT
clone_size: NA
d_call: TRBD2
v_call: TRBV4-2
j_call: TRBJ2-2

cdr3_aa: CASSTGNGELFF
cdr3_nt: TGTGCCAGCAGCACAGGGAACGGGGAGCTGTTTTTT
clone_size: NA
d_call: NA
v_call: TRBV28
j_call: TRBJ2-2

cdr3_aa: CASTQRNSNQETQYF
cdr3_nt: TGTGCCAGCACCCAAAGGAACAGTAACCAAGAGACCCAGTACTTC
clone_size: few
d_call: NA
v_call: TRBV2
j_call: TRBJ2-5

cdr3_aa: CASSMGGGHITYNEQFF
cdr3_nt: TGTGCCAGTAGTATGGGTGGGGGACATATAACCTACAATGAGCAGTTCTTC
clone_size: NA
d_call: NA
v_call: TRBV19
j_call: TRBJ2-1

cdr3_aa: CASSSTVSGNTIYF
cdr3_nt: TGTGCCAGCTCCAGCACAGTCTCTGGAAACACCATATATTTT
clone_size: few
d_call: NA
v_call: TRBV11-2
j_call: TRBJ1-3

cdr3_aa: CASSLVAGGPYNEQFF
cdr3_nt: TGCGCCAGCAGCTTGGTCGCAGGGGGGCCCTACAATGAGCAGTTCTTC
clone_size: once
d_call: NA
v_call: TRBV5-1
j_call: TRBJ2-1

cdr3_aa: CASSSPGQGKETQYF
cdr3_nt: TGTGCCAGCAGTTCGCCGGGACAGGGGAAAGAGACCCAGTACTTC
clone_size: few
d_call: TRBD1
v_call: TRBV28
j_call: TRBJ2-5

cdr3_aa: CASSLDLAGLASPLHF
cdr3_nt: TGTGCCAGCAGCTTAGACCTTGCAGGGCTCGCTTCACCCCTCCACTTT
clone_size: once
d_call: NA
v_call: TRBV11-2
j_call: TRBJ1-6

cdr3_aa: CASSPSSGDYNEQFF
cdr3_nt: TGTGCCAGCTCACCATCCAGCGGGGACTACAATGAGCAGTTCTTC
clone_size: few
d_call: TRBD2
v_call: TRBV18
j_call: TRBJ2-1

cdr3_aa: CASSFDSYNEQFF
cdr3_nt: TGTGCCAGCAGTTTTGACAGCTACAATGAGCAGTTCTTC
clone_size: NA
d_call: NA
v_call: TRBV27
j_call: TRBJ2-1

cdr3_aa: CASNSGTGRLEGYTF
cdr3_nt: TGCGCCAGCAACTCAGGGACAGGCAGGCTAGAGGGCTACACCTTC
clone_size: NA
d_call: TRBD1
v_call: TRBV4-3
j_call: TRBJ1-2

cdr3_aa: CASSDRRDF
cdr3_nt: TGTGCCAGCAGCGACCGCAGGGACTTC
clone_size: NA
d_call: NA
v_call: TRBV9
j_call: TRBJ2-5

cdr3_aa: CASSEGGYTEAFF
cdr3_nt: TGCGCCAGCAGCGAGGGAGGATACACTGAAGCTTTCTTT
clone_size: NA
d_call: NA
v_call: TRBV5-1
j_call: TRBJ1-1

cdr3_aa: CASRHLGGGGEKLFF
cdr3_nt: TGTGCCAGCAGACACCTCGGGGGGGGCGGTGAAAAACTGTTTTTT
clone_size: NA
d_call: NA
v_call: TRBV28
j_call: TRBJ1-4

cdr3_aa: CASSQVGGVELAFF
cdr3_nt: TGTGCCAGCAGCCAAGTCGGAGGGGTTGAGCTAGCTTTCTTT
clone_size: NA
d_call: NA
v_call: TRBV14
j_call: TRBJ1-1

cdr3_aa: CASSLSGSSYNEQFF
cdr3_nt: TGTGCCAGCAGCTTATCCGGGAGTAGCTACAATGAGCAGTTCTTC
clone_size: NA
d_call: NA
v_call: TRBV7-3
j_call: TRBJ2-1

cdr3_aa: CASSRDRSFEQYF
cdr3_nt: TGTGCCAGTAGTAGGGACAGGTCCTTCGAGCAGTACTTC
clone_size: NA
d_call: TRBD1
v_call: TRBV19
j_call: TRBJ2-7

cdr3_aa: CASSLAGLTYGYTF
cdr3_nt: TGTGCCAGCAGCTTGGCCGGGTTAACCTATGGCTACACCTTC
clone_size: NA
d_call: NA
v_call: TRBV5-6
j_call: TRBJ1-2

cdr3_aa: CATSSLRDRGHEQYF
cdr3_nt: TGTGCCACCAGCAGCCTCCGGGACAGGGGCCACGAGCAGTACTTC
clone_size: few
d_call: TRBD1
v_call: TRBV15
j_call: TRBJ2-7

cdr3_aa: CASSLGTSETQYF
cdr3_nt: TGTGCCAGCTCCTTAGGGACTTCGGAGACCCAGTACTTC
clone_size: NA
d_call: NA
v_call: TRBV18
j_call: TRBJ2-5

cdr3_aa: CASSFPKRGGPYEQYF
cdr3_nt: TGTGCCAGCAGCTTTCCTAAGCGGGGGGGCCCCTACGAGCAGTACTTC
clone_size: NA
d_call: TRBD2
v_call: TRBV7-9
j_call: TRBJ2-7

cdr3_aa: CASSPQGFYTDTQYF
cdr3_nt: TGTGCCAGCTCACCGCAGGGGTTTTACACAGATACGCAGTATTTT
clone_size: NA
d_call: NA
v_call: TRBV18
j_call: TRBJ2-3

cdr3_aa: CASSPPGGSYEQYF
cdr3_nt: TGTGCCAGTAGTCCGCCGGGAGGCTCCTACGAGCAGTACTTC
clone_size: NA
d_call: TRBD2
v_call: TRBV19
j_call: TRBJ2-7

cdr3_aa: CASRGLAGHEQYF
cdr3_nt: TGTGCCAGCAGGGGACTAGCGGGGCACGAGCAGTACTTC
clone_size: NA
d_call: TRBD2
v_call: TRBV6-1
j_call: TRBJ2-7

cdr3_aa: CASTTGSLDTLYEQYF
cdr3_nt: TGTGCCAGCACCACGGGGAGCCTAGACACTCTCTACGAGCAGTACTTC
clone_size: once
d_call: NA
v_call: TRBV2
j_call: TRBJ2-7

cdr3_aa: CASSLALGTAAGYNEQFF
cdr3_nt: TGCGCCAGCAGCTTGGCCCTAGGGACAGCCGCCGGCTACAATGAGCAGTTCTTC
clone_size: NA
d_call: TRBD1
v_call: TRBV5-1
j_call: TRBJ2-1

cdr3_aa: CASSSTLTGDPQHF
cdr3_nt: TGTGCCAGCAGCTCCACCTTGACAGGGGATCCCCAGCATTTT
clone_size: once
d_call: TRBD1
v_call: TRBV6-1
j_call: TRBJ1-5